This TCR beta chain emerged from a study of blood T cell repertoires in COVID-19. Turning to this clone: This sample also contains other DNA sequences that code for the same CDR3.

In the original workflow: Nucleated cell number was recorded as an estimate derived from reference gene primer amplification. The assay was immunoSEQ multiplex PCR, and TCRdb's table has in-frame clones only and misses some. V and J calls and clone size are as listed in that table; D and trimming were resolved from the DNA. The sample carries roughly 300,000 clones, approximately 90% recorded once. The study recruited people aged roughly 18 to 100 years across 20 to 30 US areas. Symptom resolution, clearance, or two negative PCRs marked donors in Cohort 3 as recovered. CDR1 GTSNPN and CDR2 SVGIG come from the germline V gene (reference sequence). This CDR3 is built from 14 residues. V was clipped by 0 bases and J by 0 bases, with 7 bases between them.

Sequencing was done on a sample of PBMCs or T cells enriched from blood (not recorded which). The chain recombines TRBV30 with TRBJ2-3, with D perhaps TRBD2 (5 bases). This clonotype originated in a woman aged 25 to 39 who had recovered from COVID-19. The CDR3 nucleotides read TGTGCCTGGAGTGTCAGCGGTAGCACAGATACGCAGTATTTT. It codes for CAWSVSGSTDTQYF.